Listed below are T cell receptor beta chains from one sample, sequenced in a study of human T cells and chemical hapten exposure. TCRdb re-derived calls from the RACE reads in MiXCR, one entry per CDR3 protein. The table records about 380,000 distinct CDR3 sequences, roughly 5.3% of them present only once. The specimen was whole blood, collected in connection with sensitization to the hapten diphenylcyclopropenone (DPC). The receptors were gathered from a woman between 50 and 59 years old with alopecia areata. Some clones in this sample may be carry-over from other donors' samples. Each CDR3 is given with its conserved first and last residue. A D gene is named only where the DNA matches it firmly. Rows give clone size only sometimes, using once, few, many, or a class for an expanded clone.

D gene,clone size,V gene,J gene,CDR3 DNA,CDR3 protein
NA,few,TRBV29-1,TRBJ2-5,TGCAGCGTGAGAGGGGCGGCAGAGACCCAGTACTTC,CSVRGAAETQYF
NA,many,TRBV28,TRBJ2-3,TGTGCCAGCAGTTTAGGGCGGAGTTGGGGCACAGATACGCAGTATTTT,CASSLGRSWGTDTQYF
NA,NA,TRBV6-5,TRBJ1-4,TGTGCCAGCAGTTTAGGTATTGGTGAAAAACTGTTTTTT,CASSLGIGEKLFF
NA,many,TRBV28,TRBJ1-1,TGTGCCAGCAGTTTACGGGGAGGCTCAGAAGCTTTCTTT,CASSLRGGSEAFF
NA,few,TRBV12-3/TRBV12-4,TRBJ2-2,TGTGCCAGCAGTTTGCTCCCAGCGAACACCGGGGAGCTGTTTTTT,CASSLLPANTGELFF
NA,many,TRBV3-1,TRBJ2-3,TGTGCCAGCAGCCCTCTCGAGGGATGGGCAGATACGCAGTATTTT,CASSPLEGWADTQYF
NA,many,TRBV5-6,TRBJ2-4,TGTGCCAGCAGCTTGCCACCCATGGAGCAAAACATTCAGTACTTC,CASSLPPMEQNIQYF
NA,NA,TRBV15,TRBJ1-5,TGTGCCACCAGTGTCGGTTCGGACAATCAGCCCCAGCATTTT,CATSVGSDNQPQHF
TRBD1,NA,TRBV6-6,TRBJ2-3,TGTGCCAGCAGAACCCCGGGACCAGGGGGAGATACGCAGTATTTT,CASRTPGPGGDTQYF
NA,many,TRBV3-1,TRBJ2-5,TGTGCCAGCAGCCACCCAACAGGGTACCAAGAGACCCAGTACTTC,CASSHPTGYQETQYF
TRBD2,many,TRBV12-3/TRBV12-4,TRBJ2-1,TGTGCCAGCAGTTCAGGGGTAGCGGGAGTTGGTGAGCAGTTCTTC,CASSSGVAGVGEQFF
NA,once,TRBV12-3/TRBV12-4,TRBJ2-7,TGTGCCAGCAGTTTAGCCGTCGAGTACGAGCAGTACTTC,CASSLAVEYEQYF
NA,many,TRBV29-1,TRBJ2-3,TGCAGCGTTGAGGAGGCGACAGATACGCAGTATTTT,CSVEEATDTQYF
TRBD1,NA,TRBV5-1,TRBJ2-2,TGCGCCAGCAGCTTCTCGACAGGGGGCCTCGCGAACACCGGGGAGCTGTTTTTT,CASSFSTGGLANTGELFF
NA,NA,TRBV6-5,TRBJ1-2,TGTGCCAGCAGTTACTCAAGAGGGCATGGCTACACCTTC,CASSYSRGHGYTF
TRBD2,many,TRBV6-5,TRBJ2-1,TGTGCCAGCAGACTAGCGGGAGGTCCTAATGAGCAGTTCTTC,CASRLAGGPNEQFF
TRBD2,few,TRBV5-1,TRBJ2-3,TGCGCCAGCAGCTCTTCTAGCGGGGGGGCCGCAGGAGATACGCAGTATTTT,CASSSSSGGAAGDTQYF
NA,many,TRBV29-1,TRBJ2-6,TGCAGCGCTAGGGGGGGCGCGAACTCTGGGGCCAACGTCCTGACTTTC,CSARGGANSGANVLTF
NA,many,TRBV4-1,TRBJ1-3,TGCGCCAGCAGCCAAGAGATCTCACAGTCTGGAAACACCATATATTTT,CASSQEISQSGNTIYF
NA,NA,TRBV4-2,TRBJ1-5,TGTGCCAGCAGCCAAGATCTTGAGCTCGGGGCAGTCAATCAGCCCCAGCATTTT,CASSQDLELGAVNQPQHF
NA,NA,TRBV20-1,TRBJ2-7,TGCAGTGCCCGGGACCGCAGCTACGAGCAGTACTTC,CSARDRSYEQYF
NA,many,TRBV20-1,TRBJ1-6,TGCAGTGCTAGAGATAGAGAAGGGGGGCTGAATTCACCCCTCCACTTT,CSARDREGGLNSPLHF
TRBD1,NA,TRBV20-1,TRBJ1-2,TGCAGTGCCCCAGCGGGTCGAGGGGGCGCGGACTATGGCTACACCTTC,CSAPAGRGGADYGYTF
NA,NA,TRBV12-3/TRBV12-4,TRBJ2-1,TGTGCCAGCAGTTTTTACTCAAGCTCCTACAATGAGCAGTTCTTC,CASSFYSSSYNEQFF
NA,few,TRBV25-1,TRBJ1-1,TGTGCCAGCGGAGCGTGGGGAGTTGGTGAAGCTTTCTTT,CASGAWGVGEAFF
NA,many,TRBV4-1,TRBJ2-3,TGCGCCAGCAGCCAAGGCAGGGCCACAGATACGCAGTATTTT,CASSQGRATDTQYF
NA,many,TRBV21-1,TRBJ2-7,TGTGCCAGCAGGGGGCCGCCTGTGCCCTACGAGCAGTACTTC,CASRGPPVPYEQYF
NA,few,TRBV5-5,TRBJ2-2,TGTGCCAGCAGCTTAGTGGGCCTTGACACCGGGGAGCTGTTTTTT,CASSLVGLDTGELFF
NA,many,TRBV27,TRBJ2-7,TGTGCCAGCAGCCCCCAGGTGTTAAGCTACGAGCAGTACTTC,CASSPQVLSYEQYF
TRBD2,NA,TRBV9,TRBJ2-3,TGTGCCAGCAGCCCTGGCGGGAGTTCAGATACGCAGTATTTT,CASSPGGSSDTQYF
NA,many,TRBV3-1,TRBJ2-2,TGTGCCAGCAGCCAAAGGGGGGAGCTGTTTTTT,CASSQRGELFF
TRBD2,many,TRBV30,TRBJ2-1,TGTGCCTGGAGTGTACGGCTAGCGGGAGAGGGGGAGCAGTTCTTC,CAWSVRLAGEGEQFF
TRBD2,few,TRBV20-1,TRBJ2-2,TGCAGTGCTGCTAGCGGGGTCACCGGGGAGCTGTTTTTT,CSAASGVTGELFF
TRBD2,many,TRBV6-2/TRBV6-3,TRBJ2-7,TGTGCCAGCACCGAAACCGGGACTAGCTACTACGAGCAGTACTTC,CASTETGTSYYEQYF
NA,many,TRBV11-3,TRBJ2-5,TGTGCCAGCAGCTTAGTTGGGTCAGGCCAAGAGACCCAGTACTTC,CASSLVGSGQETQYF
NA,NA,TRBV5-5,TRBJ2-3,TGTGCCAGCAGCTGGCCTAGGGTATGGACAGATACGCAGTATTTT,CASSWPRVWTDTQYF
NA,NA,TRBV29-1,TRBJ2-7,TGCAGCGTTAGTTCCGGGAGCTACTACGAGCAGTACTTC,CSVSSGSYYEQYF
NA,many,TRBV11-2,TRBJ1-3,TGTGCCAGCAGCCTCGACTTGCGGGTCTCTGGAAACACCATATATTTT,CASSLDLRVSGNTIYF
TRBD1,many,TRBV27,TRBJ2-5,TGTGCCAGCACCAGGACAGGGTCCGAGACCCAGTACTTC,CASTRTGSETQYF
TRBD2,many,TRBV5-1,TRBJ2-5,TGCGCCAGCAGCTCGGGGACTAGCGGGGTTCACGAGACCCAGTACTTC,CASSSGTSGVHETQYF
NA,NA,TRBV6-2/TRBV6-3,TRBJ2-7,TGTGCCAGCAGTTCCCCGGGGAGAGGCGGCGAGCAGTACTTC,CASSSPGRGGEQYF
NA,many,TRBV5-1,TRBJ2-3,TGCGCCAGCAGCTTGCTAACGAGAAGGGGGGATACGCAGTATTTT,CASSLLTRRGDTQYF
NA,many,TRBV4-3,TRBJ2-3,TGCGCCAGCAGCCAAGTGATAGCGGCTAGCACAGATACGCAGTATTTT,CASSQVIAASTDTQYF
TRBD1,few,TRBV18,TRBJ2-7,TGTGCCAGCTCATTTGGACAGGCATCCTACGAGCAGTACTTC,CASSFGQASYEQYF
TRBD2,NA,TRBV3-1,TRBJ2-1,TGTGCCAGCAGCCTGGGTCCGGGACTAGCGGGAGGAGCGAATGAGCAGTTCTTC,CASSLGPGLAGGANEQFF
NA,NA,TRBV5-6,TRBJ1-5,TGTGCCAGCACCCATGGAGGTAGCAGGAGCAATCAGCCCCAGCATTTT,CASTHGGSRSNQPQHF
NA,many,TRBV18,TRBJ1-4,TGTGCCAGCTCACCCACCGGCGGTCACGAAAAACTGTTTTTT,CASSPTGGHEKLFF
NA,many,TRBV5-1,TRBJ2-7,TGCGCCAGCAGCCCGGGCGGGGACTTCCGACCCGGGCTCTACGAGCAGTACTTC,CASSPGGDFRPGLYEQYF
TRBD1,few,TRBV10-3,TRBJ1-5,TGTGCCATCAGCCCGGACAGGGATCCTTCGCCGGGTCAGCCCCAGCATTTT,CAISPDRDPSPGQPQHF
NA,NA,TRBV5-1,TRBJ2-6,TGCGCCAGCAGCAGGGGACGGTCTGGGGCCAACGTCCTGACTTTC,CASSRGRSGANVLTF
NA,NA,TRBV12-3/TRBV12-4,TRBJ1-3,TGTGCCAGCAGCTTTAGGATCAGCTCTGGAAACACCATATATTTT,CASSFRISSGNTIYF
TRBD1,many,TRBV29-1,TRBJ2-7,TGCAGCGTCCGGGACAGTCTATACGAGCAGTACTTC,CSVRDSLYEQYF
NA,few,TRBV3-1,TRBJ1-1,TGTGCCAGCAGCCCCGGAGAGGGAGGGGTGGTGAACACTGAAGCTTTCTTT,CASSPGEGGVVNTEAFF